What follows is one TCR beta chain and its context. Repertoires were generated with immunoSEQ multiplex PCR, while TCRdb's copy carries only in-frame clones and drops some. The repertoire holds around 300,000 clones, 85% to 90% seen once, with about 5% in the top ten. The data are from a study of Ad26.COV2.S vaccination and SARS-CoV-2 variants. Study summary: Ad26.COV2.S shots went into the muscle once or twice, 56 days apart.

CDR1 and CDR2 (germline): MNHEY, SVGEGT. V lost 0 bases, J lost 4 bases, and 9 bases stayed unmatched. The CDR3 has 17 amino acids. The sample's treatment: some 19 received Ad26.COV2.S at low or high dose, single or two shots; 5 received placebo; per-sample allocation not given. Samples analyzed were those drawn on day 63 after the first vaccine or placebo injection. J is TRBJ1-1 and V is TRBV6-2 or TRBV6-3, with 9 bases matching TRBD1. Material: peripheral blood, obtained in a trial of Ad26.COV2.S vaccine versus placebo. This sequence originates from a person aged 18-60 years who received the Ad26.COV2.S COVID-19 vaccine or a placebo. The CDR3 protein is CASSYSTGQGDGTEAFF. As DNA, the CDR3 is TGTGCCAGCAGTTACTCGACGGGACAGGGTGATGGCACTGAAGCTTTCTTT.